Sequencing of this T cell receptor (beta chain) was carried out in a study of monozygotic twins with inflammatory bowel disease. A remark on this clonotype: Its target is unknown.

Findings and limits, study-wide: No difference in repertoire similarity was seen between concordant and discordant twins, possibly because power was limited. IBD patients displayed reduced TCRbeta diversity (inverse Simpson) when set against healthy co-twins. Fewer clonotypes were shared with others by IBD patients than by healthy twins, especially with disease activity.

In germline, CDR1 is SGHRS, CDR2 YFSETQ. This CDR3 region has 16 residues. Template-switch reactions added UMIs with a 6-nucleotide sample barcode. TCRdb reworked the 5' RACE reads into one entry per CDR3 protein, no DNA. This sample's table reports about 330,000 distinct CDR3 sequences. The sample comprised blood. The source of this sequence is a human donor with ulcerative colitis or Crohn's disease, or a healthy co-twin of an affected twin (not recorded which). V gene TRBV5-1 combines with J gene TRBJ2-3; TCRdb's assignment of TRBD1 cannot be checked, as there is no DNA. The CDR3 sequence: CASSLGGTTSTDTQYF.